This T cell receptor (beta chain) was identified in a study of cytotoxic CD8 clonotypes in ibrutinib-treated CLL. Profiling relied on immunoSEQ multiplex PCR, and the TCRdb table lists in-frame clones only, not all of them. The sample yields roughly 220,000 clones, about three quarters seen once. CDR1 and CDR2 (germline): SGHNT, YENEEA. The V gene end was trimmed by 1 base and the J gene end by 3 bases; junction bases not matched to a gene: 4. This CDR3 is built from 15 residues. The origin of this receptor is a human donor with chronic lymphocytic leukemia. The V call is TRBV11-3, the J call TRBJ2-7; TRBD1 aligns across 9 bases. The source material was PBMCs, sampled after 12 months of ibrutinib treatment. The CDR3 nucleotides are TGTGCCAGCAGCTTAGGGACAGGGGTCCTCTACGAGCAGTACTTC. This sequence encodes CASSLGTGVLYEQYF. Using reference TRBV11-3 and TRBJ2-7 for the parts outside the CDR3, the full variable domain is EAGVVQSPRYKIIEKKQPVAFWCNPISGHNTLYWYLQNLGQGPELLIRYENEEAVDDSQLPKDRFSAERLKGVDSTLKIQPAELGDSAVYLCASSLGTGVLYEQYFGPGTRLTVT.